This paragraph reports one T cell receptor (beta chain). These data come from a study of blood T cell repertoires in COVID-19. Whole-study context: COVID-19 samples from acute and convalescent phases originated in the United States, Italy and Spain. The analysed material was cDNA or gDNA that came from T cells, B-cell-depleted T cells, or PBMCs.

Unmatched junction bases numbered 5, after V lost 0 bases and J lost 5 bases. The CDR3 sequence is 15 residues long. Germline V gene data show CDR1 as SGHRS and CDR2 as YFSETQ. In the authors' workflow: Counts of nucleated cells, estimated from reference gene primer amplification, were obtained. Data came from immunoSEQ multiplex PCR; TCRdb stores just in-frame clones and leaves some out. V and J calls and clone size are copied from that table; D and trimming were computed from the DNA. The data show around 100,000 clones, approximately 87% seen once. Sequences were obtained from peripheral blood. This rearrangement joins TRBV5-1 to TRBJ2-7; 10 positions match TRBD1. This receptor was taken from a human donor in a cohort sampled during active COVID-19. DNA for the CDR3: TGCGCCAGCAGCTTGGGGGGACAGGGGACCAACGAGCAGTACTTC. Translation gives CASSLGGQGTNEQYF. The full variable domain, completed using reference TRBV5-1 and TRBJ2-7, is KAGVTQTPRYLIKTRGQQVTLSCSPISGHRSVSWYQQTPGQGLQFLFEYFSETQRNKGNFPGRFSGRQFSNSRSEMNVSTLELGDSALYLCASSLGGQGTNEQYFGPGTRLTVT.